The entry below describes one TCR beta chain. These data originate in a study of control samples from healthy donors and cancer patients. Clones were sequenced by immunoSEQ multiplex PCR, and TCRdb holds only the in-frame ones, with some missing. The sample yields roughly 95,000 clones, just under 95% seen once. CDR3 length: 14 residues. Germline V lookup: CDR1 KGHSH, CDR2 LQKENI. Trimming took 1 base from V and 5 from J; bases not matched to a gene: 4. Sequencing was performed on blood. The chain is built from TRBV18 and TRBJ2-7, with 8 positions matching TRBD1. The sequence derives from a human donor in good health. The donor label of this sample is uncertain. The DNA of the CDR3 is TGTGCCAGCTCACCACGGACAGGGCACGACGAGCAGTACTTC. Protein product: CASSPRTGHDEQYF.